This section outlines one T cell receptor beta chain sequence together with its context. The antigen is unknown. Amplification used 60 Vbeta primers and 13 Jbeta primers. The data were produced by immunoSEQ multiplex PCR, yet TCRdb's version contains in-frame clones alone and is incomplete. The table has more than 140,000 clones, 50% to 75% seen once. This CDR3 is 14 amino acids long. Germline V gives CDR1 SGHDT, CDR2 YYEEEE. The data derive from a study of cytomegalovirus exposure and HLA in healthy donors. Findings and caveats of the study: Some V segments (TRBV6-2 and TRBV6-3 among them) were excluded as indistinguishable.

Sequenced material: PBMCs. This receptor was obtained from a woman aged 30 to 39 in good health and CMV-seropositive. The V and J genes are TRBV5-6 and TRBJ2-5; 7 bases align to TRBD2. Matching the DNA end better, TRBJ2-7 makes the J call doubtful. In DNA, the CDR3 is TGTGCCAGCAGCTTGGTTGCTAGCGGCTACGAGCAGTACTTC. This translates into CASSLVASGYEQYF.